A selection of T cell receptor beta chains follows, all from one sample in a study of shared clonotypes between healthy human individuals. TCRdb's copy holds only in-frame clones and misses some; the assay was immunoSEQ multiplex PCR. The table has 850,000 to 1,200,000 clones, roughly 70% seen once; the top ten hold approximately 1.5%. The source material was memory CD4+ T cells sorted from blood. The receptors come from a man younger than 35 in good health. The CDR3 runs from the conserved cysteine through the conserved F or W. Each record gives: V gene, CDR3 length, D gene, J gene, clone size, CDR3 protein, CDR3 DNA. A D gene is named only where the DNA matches it firmly. Not every row has a clone size; where given, it reads once, few, many or a size class.

V: TRBV9
length: 15
D: TRBD2
J: TRBJ2-1
size: -
CDR3: CASSVELAGRNEQFF
DNA: TGTGCCAGCAGCGTAGAACTAGCGGGACGGAATGAGCAGTTCTTC

V: TRBV4-3
length: 15
D: -
J: TRBJ2-7
size: -
CDR3: CASSQVDSKRYEQYF
DNA: TGCGCCAGCAGCCAAGTGGACTCTAAGCGCTACGAGCAGTACTTC

V: TRBV11-3
length: 14
D: -
J: TRBJ2-7
size: -
CDR3: CASSPRGRDYEQYF
DNA: TGTGCCAGCAGCCCCCGGGGGAGAGACTACGAGCAGTACTTC

V: TRBV11-2
length: 11
D: -
J: TRBJ1-2
size: once
CDR3: CATGGSYGYTF
DNA: TGTGCCACGGGGGGGAGCTATGGCTACACCTTC

V: TRBV2
length: 14
D: TRBD1
J: TRBJ2-1
size: -
CDR3: CASSTGQGYNEQFF
DNA: TGTGCCAGCAGCACGGGACAGGGCTACAATGAGCAGTTCTTC

V: TRBV28
length: 16
D: TRBD2
J: TRBJ2-5
size: -
CDR3: CASSLSSSGGQETQYF
DNA: TGTGCCAGCAGTTTGTCGTCTAGCGGGGGCCAAGAGACCCAGTACTTC

V: TRBV6-5
length: 15
D: -
J: TRBJ2-5
size: -
CDR3: CASSYSLGVQETQYF
DNA: TGTGCCAGCAGTTACTCCCTGGGGGTACAAGAGACCCAGTACTTC

V: TRBV9
length: 16
D: -
J: TRBJ2-5
size: -
CDR3: CASSVGTLGGAETQYF
DNA: TGTGCCAGCAGCGTAGGGACCTTGGGGGGGGCAGAGACCCAGTACTTC

V: TRBV6-1
length: 14
D: TRBD1
J: TRBJ1-4
size: -
CDR3: CASSDRGLGEKLFF
DNA: TGTGCCAGCAGTGACAGGGGGCTTGGTGAAAAACTGTTTTTT

V: TRBV6-1
length: 12
D: -
J: TRBJ1-5
size: -
CDR3: CASSEVTMPQHF
DNA: TGTGCCAGCAGTGAAGTCACTATGCCCCAGCATTTT

V: TRBV6-5
length: 12
D: TRBD2
J: TRBJ2-1
size: -
CDR3: CASSSASGSEFF
DNA: TGTGCCAGCAGTTCCGCTAGCGGGAGCGAGTTCTTC

V: TRBV30
length: 14
D: -
J: TRBJ1-2
size: -
CDR3: CAWSEIGTVYGYTF
DNA: TGTGCCTGGAGCGAAATAGGGACTGTATATGGCTACACCTTC

V: TRBV18
length: 15
D: -
J: TRBJ2-7
size: -
CDR3: CASSPARGTSYEQYF
DNA: TGTGCCAGCTCACCGGCACGAGGGACCTCCTACGAGCAGTACTTC

V: TRBV19
length: 14
D: TRBD1
J: TRBJ1-2
size: -
CDR3: CASSIGGTADGYTF
DNA: TGTGCCAGTAGTATAGGGGGGACAGCGGACGGCTACACCTTC

V: TRBV11-2
length: 12
D: -
J: TRBJ2-1
size: few
CDR3: CASSPNWNEQFF
DNA: TGTGCCAGCAGCCCCAATTGGAATGAGCAGTTCTTC

V: TRBV21-1
length: 16
D: -
J: TRBJ2-4
size: -
CDR3: CASSDYCRETKNIQYF
DNA: TGTGCCAGCAGCGACTACTGCAGGGAAACCAAAAACATTCAGTACTTC

V: TRBV29-1
length: 11
D: TRBD1
J: TRBJ2-7
size: -
CDR3: CSVGTVYEQYF
DNA: TGCAGCGTAGGGACAGTCTACGAGCAGTACTTC

V: TRBV5-1
length: 14
D: -
J: TRBJ1-5
size: few
CDR3: CASSPESRNQPQHF
DNA: TGCGCCAGCAGTCCGGAGAGTCGCAATCAGCCCCAGCATTTT

V: TRBV6-5
length: 14
D: TRBD1
J: TRBJ1-1
size: -
CDR3: CASSLGGGRTEAFF
DNA: TGTGCCAGCAGTTTAGGAGGGGGCAGGACTGAAGCTTTCTTT

V: TRBV9
length: 14
D: -
J: TRBJ2-2
size: -
CDR3: CASRGRENTGELFF
DNA: TGTGCCAGCAGGGGGCGGGAGAACACCGGGGAGCTGTTTTTT

V: TRBV6-1
length: 14
D: -
J: TRBJ1-4
size: few
CDR3: CASSDRRPYEKLFF
DNA: TGTGCCAGCAGTGACCGCCGTCCCTATGAAAAACTGTTTTTT

V: TRBV4-1
length: 15
D: -
J: TRBJ2-3
size: -
CDR3: CASSQGHSSTDTQYF
DNA: TGCGCCAGCAGCCAAGGACATAGCAGCACAGATACGCAGTATTTT

V: TRBV4-2
length: 15
D: -
J: TRBJ1-1
size: -
CDR3: CASSQGWGSDTEAFF
DNA: TGTGCCAGCAGCCAAGGTTGGGGATCTGACACTGAAGCTTTCTTT

V: TRBV30
length: 14
D: -
J: TRBJ1-4
size: -
CDR3: CAWKKGLWGEKLFF
DNA: TGTGCCTGGAAAAAGGGCTTATGGGGCGAAAAACTGTTTTTT

V: TRBV5-6
length: 15
D: -
J: TRBJ2-7
size: -
CDR3: CASSLGRVAVKEQYF
DNA: TGTGCCAGCAGCTTGGGGCGGGTGGCTGTGAAGGAGCAGTACTTC

V: TRBV30
length: 13
D: TRBD1
J: TRBJ1-1
size: -
CDR3: CAWGGTGVREAFF
DNA: TGTGCCTGGGGAGGGACAGGGGTTCGTGAAGCTTTCTTT

V: TRBV5-1
length: 15
D: -
J: TRBJ2-2
size: -
CDR3: CASSPVGGDTGELFF
DNA: TGCGCCAGCAGCCCTGTGGGGGGAGACACCGGGGAGCTGTTTTTT

V: TRBV10-3
length: 16
D: -
J: TRBJ2-6
size: -
CDR3: CAISVAVTSGANVLTF
DNA: TGTGCCATCAGTGTGGCGGTCACCTCTGGGGCCAACGTCCTGACTTTC

V: TRBV4-1
length: 15
D: -
J: TRBJ1-1
size: -
CDR3: CASSQVPGANTEAFF
DNA: TGCGCCAGCAGCCAAGTTCCGGGGGCGAACACTGAAGCTTTCTTT

V: TRBV4-3
length: 15
D: TRBD2
J: TRBJ2-1
size: -
CDR3: CASSQSLAGGYEQFF
DNA: TGCGCCAGCAGCCAATCACTAGCGGGAGGCTATGAGCAGTTCTTC

V: TRBV28
length: 16
D: -
J: TRBJ1-2
size: -
CDR3: CASRGTQGARGYGYTF
DNA: TGTGCCAGCAGGGGTACACAGGGCGCACGGGGCTATGGCTACACCTTC

V: TRBV2
length: 14
D: TRBD2
J: TRBJ2-5
size: many
CDR3: CASSAWEGRETQYF
DNA: TGTGCCAGCAGTGCGTGGGAGGGCCGGGAGACCCAGTACTTC

V: TRBV2
length: 16
D: -
J: TRBJ2-7
size: -
CDR3: CASSDVNPALFDEQYF
DNA: TGTGCCAGCAGCGACGTAAACCCCGCCTTGTTTGACGAGCAGTACTTC

V: TRBV4-1
length: 15
D: TRBD2
J: TRBJ2-7
size: -
CDR3: CASSHGTSGTYEQYF
DNA: TGCGCCAGCAGCCACGGGACTAGCGGTACCTACGAGCAGTACTTC

V: TRBV4-1
length: 14
D: TRBD2
J: TRBJ2-1
size: once
CDR3: CASSLGTRGDEQFF
DNA: TGCGCCAGCAGCCTCGGGACTAGGGGTGATGAGCAGTTCTTC